This entry lists 17 T cell receptor beta chains sequenced from one sample in a study of vaccination effects on CD4 cells after COVID-19. No antigen is known for these receptors. Antigen-specific CD4+ T cells were first expanded with viral peptide pools by the ViraFEST assay and only then sequenced. Isolation of CD4+ T cells took place after approximately ten days of culture. Nobody among the vaccine recipients had prior SARS-CoV-2 infection (nucleocapsid antibodies were negative). The repertoire was sequenced with immunoSEQ multiplex PCR; TCRdb's copy has only in-frame clones and lacks some. Of fewer than 65,000 clones listed, around 75% were seen once; the top ten hold about 3.5%. The sample here was CD4+ T cells from PBMCs cultured with HCoV-OC43 spike peptides, taken before COVID-19 vaccination. Subset here: HCoV-OC43 spike overlapping peptide pool stimulation. These receptors all stem from a human donor who received a COVID-19 vaccine.

The rearrangement uses TRBV30 and TRBJ1-6; D not resolved. V lost 1 base and J lost 8, with 9 bases in between. The CDR3 loop spans 13 amino acids. Per germline, CDR1 GTSNPN and CDR2 SVGIG (reference sequence). Written as DNA, the CDR3 is TGTGCCTGGAGTGGCCAGTTCCATTCACCCCTCCACTTT. This gives the protein CAWSGQFHSPLHF. The complete variable domain, with remaining parts taken from reference TRBV30 and TRBJ1-6, reads SQTIHQWPATLVQPVGSPLSLECTVEGTSNPNLYWYRQAAGRGLQLLFYSVGIGQISSEVPQNLSASRPQDRQFILSSKKLLLSDSGFYLCAWSGQFHSPLHFGNGTRLTVT.

The chain employs TRBV6-1 and TRBJ1-2, with 9 bases fitting TRBD1. The CDR3 loop spans 17 amino acids. The junction had 10 bases not matched to a gene; V was cut back by 2 bases and J by 3 bases. Germline V gene sequence: CDR1 MNHNS, CDR2 SASEGT. The CDR3 loop reads CASSELGTGRNDYGYTF. CDR3 coding DNA: TGTGCCAGCAGTGAACTGGGGACAGGGAGGAACGACTATGGCTACACCTTC.

V is TRBV6-5 and J is TRBJ1-5; tentative D call: TRBD1 (5 bases). The germline V and J ends were trimmed by 5 bases and 3 bases, with 14 bases remaining between them. In germline, CDR1 is MNHEY, CDR2 SVGAGI. The CDR3 is 15 amino acids. The CDR3 here is CASSRGRQDNQPQHF. The CDR3 DNA is TGTGCCAGCAGTAGGGGCCGACAAGACAATCAGCCCCAGCATTTT.

This chain joins TRBV19 and TRBJ2-3; TRBD2 aligns across 10 bases. This CDR3 region has 16 residues. The germline gives CDR1 LNHDA, CDR2 SQIVND (reference sequence). The J segment lost 9 bases and the V segment lost 7 bases, leaving 16 bases of the junction unmatched. Here the CDR3 DNA reads TGTGCCAGTACCATTCTCCACAGCGGGGGGGCCCGGACGCAGTATTTT. It codes for CASTILHSGGARTQYF.

The rearrangement joins TRBV11-3 to TRBJ2-1, with 14 positions matching TRBD2. The CDR3 runs to 15 residues. Germline V gene sequence: CDR1 SGHNT, CDR2 YENEEA. Unmatched junction bases numbered 4, after V lost 4 bases and J lost 8 bases. Here the CDR3 DNA reads TGTGCCAGCAGCTCTTCGGGACTAGCGGGGGATGAGCAGTTCTTC. Translation gives CASSSSGLAGDEQFF.

This chain links TRBV5-4 with TRBJ2-3, with 10 bases fitting TRBD2. Trimming took 4 bases from V and 4 from J; bases not matched to a gene: 6. CDR1 is SGHNT and CDR2 is YYREEE in the germline V gene (reference sequence). The CDR3 length is 15 residues. In DNA form, the CDR3 reads TGTGCCAGCAGCCCCCAAGCGGGGGGGTCAGATACGCAGTATTTT. Translating gives CASSPQAGGSDTQYF.

V usage is TRBV28 and J usage is TRBJ1-1; weak D call: TRBD1 (5 bases). V was pared by 7 bases and J by 1 base, with 7 bases between. The CDR3 loop spans 12 amino acids. Germline lookup yields CDR1 MDHEN and CDR2 SYDVKM. CDR3 coding DNA: TGTGCCAGCATGGGGCCGAACACTGAAGCTTTCTTT. Its protein is CASMGPNTEAFF.

The genes are TRBV4-2 and TRBJ2-5; D might be TRBD1 (5 bases). The CDR3 is made up of 14 amino acids. V was clipped by 0 bases and J by 5 bases, with 10 bases between them. CDR1 is LGHNA and CDR2 is YNFKEQ in the germline V gene. The CDR3 nucleotides are TGTGCCAGCAGCCAAGATAGGGGATTCGAGACCCAGTACTTC. As protein: CASSQDRGFETQYF.

The J gene is TRBJ2-2, the V gene TRBV5-1, with TRBD2 as a possible D gene (5 bases). Germline lookup yields CDR1 SGHRS and CDR2 YFSETQ. The V and J ends lost 2 bases and 3 bases respectively, with 8 bases between them. The CDR3 is made up of 14 amino acids. The CDR3 loop is CASSFFGDTGELFF. CDR3 sequence (DNA): TGCGCCAGCAGCTTTTTCGGGGACACCGGGGAGCTGTTTTTT.

This clone was seen a single time. The chain recombines TRBV19 with TRBJ1-1; 7 bases line up with TRBD1. Germline-derived CDR1 and CDR2 are LNHDA and SQIVND (reference sequence). The CDR3 contains 14 residues. The ends lost 4 bases at V and 0 bases at J; junction bases unmatched: 2. The CDR3 nucleotides are TGTGCCAGTAGTAAGGGGGCGATGAACACTGAAGCTTTCTTT. Amino acid sequence: CASSKGAMNTEAFF.

CDR3 sequence: CASSRKGGYSNQPQHF. The CDR3 region has the DNA TGTGCCAGCAGCCGCAAAGGGGGCTATAGCAATCAGCCCCAGCATTTT. The genes are TRBV7-8 and TRBJ1-5, with TRBD1 matching 7 bases. This CDR3 has 16 residues. CDR1 is SGHVS and CDR2 is FQNEAQ in the germline V gene. After removal of 5 bases from V and 0 bases from J, the junction contained 7 bases not matched to a gene.

This clone showed up just once. This chain joins TRBV7-8 and TRBJ2-7, with D tentatively TRBD1 (6 bases). Germline loops: CDR1 SGHVS, CDR2 FQNEAQ. V was trimmed by 1 base and J by 1 base, leaving 11 bases between them. The CDR3 has 15 amino acids. In DNA, the CDR3 is TGTGCCAGCAGCTTAGTTGGGGGCGCGTCCTACGAGCAGTACGTC. Protein product: CASSLVGGASYEQYV.

The chain combines TRBV7-9 with TRBJ2-4, with 9 bases aligning to TRBD1. The CDR3 has 14 amino acids. In germline, CDR1 is SEHNR, CDR2 FQNEAQ (reference sequence). Trimming removed 3 bases from V and 8 bases from J; junction bases left unmatched: 5. The CDR3 spells CASSLDRGSYIQYF. In DNA, the CDR3 is TGTGCCAGCAGCTTGGACAGGGGATCATACATTCAGTACTTC.

This rearrangement joins TRBV7-2 to TRBJ1-2; no firm D call. CDR1 is SGHTA and CDR2 is FQGNSA in the germline V gene. The CDR3 contains 12 residues. The ends were cut back, 5 bases at V and 7 bases at J, with 11 bases in the middle. The CDR3 loop reads CASSDHWGGYTF. The DNA of the CDR3 is TGTGCCAGCAGCGACCACTGGGGTGGCTACACCTTC.

CDR3 region: CASFPAQGGNQPQHF. In DNA form, the CDR3 reads TGTGCCAGCTTCCCGGCCCAGGGGGGAAATCAGCCCCAGCATTTT. V usage is TRBV6-5 and J usage is TRBJ1-5, with 7 bases aligning to TRBD1. The V gene end was trimmed by 8 bases and the J gene end by 4 bases; junction bases not matched to a gene: 11. Germline lookup yields CDR1 MNHEY and CDR2 SVGAGI. CDR3 length: 15 amino acids.

This clone was counted between two and nine times. The rearrangement uses TRBV6-6 and TRBJ2-2, with 9 nucleotides matching TRBD1. CDR1 is MNHNY, CDR2 SVGAGI, per germline (reference sequence). V gave up 6 bases and J gave up 7 bases; unmatched junction bases: 12. The CDR3 runs 16 residues. CDR3: CASRTPGTGWNGELFF. CDR3 in DNA: TGTGCCAGCAGAACTCCCGGGACAGGGTGGAACGGGGAGCTGTTTTTT.

J is TRBJ2-5 and V is TRBV2, with 12 bases aligning to TRBD2. The ends lost 6 bases at V and 5 bases at J; junction bases unmatched: 10. The CDR3 loop spans 16 amino acids. The V gene's germline CDR1 is SNHLY and CDR2 FYNNEI. The CDR3 DNA reads as TGTGCCAGCAGCGTACAACTAGCGGGGGGCCCCGAGACCCAGTACTTC. This encodes CASSVQLAGGPETQYF.